These T cell receptor beta chains were read from a single sample in a study of blood T cell repertoires in COVID-19. Libraries were prepared by immunoSEQ multiplex PCR; TCRdb keeps only in-frame clonotypes and omits some of them. Of about 42,000 clones listed, approximately 73% are singletons. Sequenced sample: peripheral blood. These TCRs come from an older man with acute or convalescent COVID-19. The CDR3 runs from the conserved cysteine through the conserved F or W. D genes are given only for firm matches. Clone size is given for some rows only: seen once, a few or many times, or a class if the clone is expanded.

size: -
J: TRBJ2-7
V: TRBV11-2
D: -
CDR3: CASSNRAGGRAYEQYF
DNA: TGTGCCAGCAGCAACCGGGCCGGGGGTAGAGCCTACGAGCAGTACTTC

size: -
J: TRBJ1-2
V: TRBV15
D: -
CDR3: CATSREQGSGYTF
DNA: TGTGCCACCAGCAGAGAACAGGGTAGTGGCTACACCTTC

size: -
J: TRBJ2-3
V: TRBV7-7
D: TRBD2
CDR3: CASSFDAGGEDTQYF
DNA: TGTGCTAGCAGCTTTGATGCGGGAGGGGAAGATACGCAGTATTTT

size: -
J: TRBJ1-6
V: TRBV6-5
D: -
CDR3: CASNIGDSPLHF
DNA: TGTGCCAGCAACATCGGGGATTCACCCCTCCACTTT

size: -
J: TRBJ2-5
V: TRBV6-5
D: TRBD1
CDR3: CASRGPGGAETQYF
DNA: TGTGCCTCCCGAGGGCCAGGGGGCGCAGAGACCCAGTACTTC

size: few
J: TRBJ1-4
V: TRBV7-9
D: -
CDR3: CASTLGQGRRANEKLFF
DNA: TGTGCCAGCACCCTAGGCCAGGGCAGGAGGGCTAATGAAAAACTGTTTTTT

size: -
J: TRBJ2-7
V: TRBV27
D: -
CDR3: CASSFRVGSGASVQSSYEQYF
DNA: TGTGCCAGCAGTTTCCGTGTGGGCTCGGGAGCGTCAGTCCAGAGCTCCTACGAGCAGTACTTC

size: -
J: TRBJ1-1
V: TRBV19
D: TRBD1
CDR3: CASSPRQSSGGNTEAFF
DNA: TGTGCCAGTAGTCCCCGCCAGTCTTCAGGGGGGAACACTGAAGCTTTCTTT

size: -
J: TRBJ1-6
V: TRBV10-3
D: -
CDR3: CATSGGENSPLHF
DNA: TGTGCCACATCTGGGGGGGAAAATTCACCCCTCCACTTT

size: -
J: TRBJ2-5
V: TRBV7-2
D: TRBD2
CDR3: CASSRSAPERGGGKTQYF
DNA: TGTGCCAGCAGCCGTTCGGCCCCTGAGCGGGGGGGCGGGAAGACCCAGTACTTC

size: few
J: TRBJ2-5
V: TRBV4-2
D: TRBD2
CDR3: CASSQDRASGAPETQYF
DNA: TGTGCCAGCAGCCAAGATCGCGCTAGCGGGGCCCCAGAGACCCAGTACTTC

size: -
J: TRBJ1-2
V: TRBV7-2
D: TRBD1
CDR3: CASSPRTGWDGYTF
DNA: TGTGCCAGCAGCCCCAGGACAGGGTGGGATGGCTACACCTTC

size: -
J: TRBJ2-7
V: TRBV2
D: -
CDR3: CASGREYEQYF
DNA: TGTGCCAGCGGACGGGAATACGAGCAGTACTTC

size: -
J: TRBJ1-2
V: TRBV5-4
D: -
CDR3: CASSLEGGNYGYTF
DNA: TGTGCCAGCAGCTTGGAGGGCGGGAATTATGGCTACACCTTC

size: -
J: TRBJ1-1
V: TRBV9
D: -
CDR3: CASSLGLTHPEAFF
DNA: TGTGCCAGCAGCTTGGGACTGACACACCCTGAAGCTTTCTTT

size: -
J: TRBJ1-3
V: TRBV9
D: -
CDR3: CASSTTPSSGNTIYF
DNA: TGTGCCAGCAGCACGACTCCGTCCTCTGGAAACACCATATATTTT

size: -
J: TRBJ2-2
V: TRBV4-1
D: -
CDR3: CASSQLTVTGELFF
DNA: TGCGCCAGCAGCCAACTGACAGTAACCGGGGAGCTGTTTTTT

size: -
J: TRBJ1-1
V: TRBV5-6
D: -
CDR3: CASSLTVNTEAFF
DNA: TGTGCCAGCAGTTTGACAGTGAACACTGAAGCTTTCTTT

size: once
J: TRBJ1-1
V: TRBV5-6
D: -
CDR3: CASSSSGLNTEAFF
DNA: TGTGCCAGCAGCTCAAGCGGTTTGAACACTGAAGCTTTCTTT

size: few
J: TRBJ2-1
V: TRBV6-1
D: -
CDR3: CASSEAGPLNEQFF
DNA: TGTGCCAGCAGTGAGGCGGGCCCCCTCAATGAGCAGTTCTTC

size: -
J: TRBJ2-5
V: TRBV5-4
D: TRBD1
CDR3: CASSVGQGEAQYF
DNA: TGTGCCAGCAGCGTAGGACAGGGGGAGGCCCAGTACTTC

size: -
J: TRBJ2-2
V: TRBV5-1
D: -
CDR3: CASSLEAGGELFF
DNA: TGCGCCAGCAGCTTGGAGGCAGGCGGGGAGCTGTTTTTT

size: -
J: TRBJ1-2
V: TRBV2
D: -
CDR3: CASKEYYGYTF
DNA: TGTGCCAGCAAGGAGTACTATGGCTACACCTTC

size: -
J: TRBJ1-2
V: TRBV29-1
D: -
CDR3: CSARTGAASNGYTF
DNA: TGCAGCGCCCGAACAGGCGCCGCTTCGAATGGCTACACCTTC

size: -
J: TRBJ1-4
V: TRBV5-4
D: TRBD1
CDR3: CASSWDRGTNEKLFF
DNA: TGTGCCAGCAGCTGGGACAGGGGTACTAATGAAAAACTGTTTTTT

size: few
J: TRBJ1-2
V: TRBV20-1
D: TRBD1
CDR3: CSAGRDSKQEF
DNA: TGCAGTGCTGGCCGGGACAGTAAGCAAGAATTC

size: -
J: TRBJ2-5
V: TRBV11-2
D: TRBD1
CDR3: CASSLNTGAHQTQYF
DNA: TGTGCCAGCAGCTTAAATACAGGGGCTCATCAGACCCAGTACTTC

size: once
J: TRBJ1-1
V: TRBV19
D: -
CDR3: CASSLGTRTEAFF
DNA: TGTGCCAGTAGTCTCGGGACAAGAACTGAAGCTTTCTTT

size: -
J: TRBJ2-3
V: TRBV19
D: TRBD2
CDR3: CASSPGTSGGYTDTQYF
DNA: TGTGCCAGTAGTCCGGGAACCAGCGGGGGGTACACAGATACGCAGTATTTT

size: -
J: TRBJ2-3
V: TRBV6-1
D: -
CDR3: CASSEWVGEPDTQYF
DNA: TGTGCCAGCAGTGAATGGGTTGGAGAACCAGATACGCAGTATTTT

size: -
J: TRBJ2-7
V: TRBV5-5
D: TRBD2
CDR3: CASSLSGGAPYEQYF
DNA: TGTGCCAGCAGCCTTAGCGGGGGGGCACCCTACGAGCAGTACTTC

size: -
J: TRBJ2-3
V: TRBV10-1
D: TRBD2
CDR3: CASSEGFTAGTTQYF
DNA: TGCGCCAGCAGTGAAGGTTTTACAGCGGGAACCACGCAGTATTTT

size: -
J: TRBJ1-6
V: TRBV6-5
D: TRBD1
CDR3: CASTEQGASNSPLHF
DNA: TGTGCCAGCACCGAACAGGGGGCCAGTAATTCACCCCTCCACTTT

size: once
J: TRBJ1-5
V: TRBV29-1
D: -
CDR3: CSVGGLDQPQHF
DNA: TGCAGCGTTGGCGGGCTCGATCAGCCCCAGCATTTT

size: -
J: TRBJ2-7
V: TRBV2
D: -
CDR3: CASRPSFSSYEQYF
DNA: TGTGCCAGCAGGCCTAGCTTCAGCTCCTACGAGCAGTACTTC

size: medium-sized
J: TRBJ2-7
V: TRBV18
D: TRBD2
CDR3: CASTSSGSRSSYEQYF
DNA: TGTGCCAGCACCTCTAGCGGGAGTCGCTCCTCCTACGAGCAGTACTTC

size: -
J: TRBJ2-1
V: TRBV6-5
D: -
CDR3: CASSSASTSYNEQFF
DNA: TGTGCCAGCAGTTCGGCTAGCACCTCCTACAATGAGCAGTTCTTC

size: -
J: TRBJ1-2
V: TRBV12-3/TRBV12-4
D: -
CDR3: CASTLSGPRGYTF
DNA: TGTGCCAGCACTCTTAGCGGTCCGAGGGGCTACACCTTC

size: -
J: TRBJ2-3
V: TRBV30
D: TRBD2
CDR3: CAWSNGAGGTSDTQYF
DNA: TGTGCCTGGAGTAACGGGGCGGGGGGTACATCCGATACGCAGTATTTT

size: -
J: TRBJ2-5
V: TRBV28
D: TRBD1
CDR3: CASSLGQERETQYF
DNA: TGTGCCAGCAGCCTCGGACAGGAGAGGGAGACCCAGTACTTC

size: -
J: TRBJ1-2
V: TRBV24-1
D: TRBD1
CDR3: CATSEQSDRGDGSYGYTF
DNA: TGTGCCACCAGTGAACAATCGGACAGGGGAGATGGTAGCTATGGCTACACCTTC

size: -
J: TRBJ2-2
V: TRBV10-1
D: -
CDR3: CASSTTVTGELFF
DNA: TGCGCCAGCAGCACGACAGTCACCGGGGAGCTGTTTTTT

size: -
J: TRBJ1-4
V: TRBV18
D: TRBD1
CDR3: CASSPSVAGGEKLFF
DNA: TGTGCCAGCTCACCGTCGGTTGCAGGGGGGGAAAAACTGTTTTTT

size: -
J: TRBJ2-3
V: TRBV7-3
D: TRBD1
CDR3: CASSPQGVLRTDTQYF
DNA: TGTGCCAGCAGCCCACAGGGGGTCCTCCGCACAGATACGCAGTATTTT

size: -
J: TRBJ2-7
V: TRBV19
D: -
CDR3: CASRGGGVYEQYF
DNA: TGTGCCAGTAGAGGGGGTGGTGTCTACGAGCAGTACTTC

size: -
J: TRBJ2-7
V: TRBV5-1
D: -
CDR3: CASSSSGNSYEQYF
DNA: TGCGCCAGCAGCTCCTCAGGGAACTCCTACGAGCAGTACTTC

size: -
J: TRBJ1-2
V: TRBV19
D: -
CDR3: CASSPGGGASYGYTF
DNA: TGTGCCAGTAGTCCCGGGGGAGGGGCCTCCTATGGCTACACCTTC

size: -
J: TRBJ2-3
V: TRBV3-1/TRBV3-2
D: TRBD2
CDR3: CASSQEASGRNTQYF
DNA: TGTGCCAGCAGCCAAGAGGCTAGCGGGAGGAATACGCAGTATTTT

size: -
J: TRBJ2-7
V: TRBV3-1/TRBV3-2
D: TRBD2
CDR3: CASSQGQLAGYEQYF
DNA: TGTGCCAGCAGCCAAGGGCAACTAGCGGGCTACGAGCAGTACTTC

size: few
J: TRBJ1-5
V: TRBV6-6
D: TRBD1
CDR3: CASSSPGTGGNQPQHF
DNA: TGTGCCAGCAGTTCACCGGGCACAGGGGGCAATCAGCCCCAGCATTTT

size: -
J: TRBJ1-1
V: TRBV5-1
D: TRBD1
CDR3: CASSFGDRVSYTEAFF
DNA: TGCGCCAGCAGCTTTGGGGACAGGGTTTCTTATACTGAAGCTTTCTTT